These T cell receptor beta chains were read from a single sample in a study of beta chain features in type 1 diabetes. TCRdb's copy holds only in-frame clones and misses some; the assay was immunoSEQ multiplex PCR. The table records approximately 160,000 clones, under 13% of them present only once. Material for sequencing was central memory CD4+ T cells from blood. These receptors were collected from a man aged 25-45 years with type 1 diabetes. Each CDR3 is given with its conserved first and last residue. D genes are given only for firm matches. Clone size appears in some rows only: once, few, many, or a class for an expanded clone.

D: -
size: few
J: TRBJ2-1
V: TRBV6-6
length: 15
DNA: TGTGCCAGCATCCAAGGAGGGACTTCCCACAATGAGCAGTTCTTC
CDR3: CASIQGGTSHNEQFF

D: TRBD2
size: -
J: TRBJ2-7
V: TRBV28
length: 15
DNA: TGTGCCAGCAGTTTATTGGCGGGAGCTGGCTACGAGCAGTACTTC
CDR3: CASSLLAGAGYEQYF

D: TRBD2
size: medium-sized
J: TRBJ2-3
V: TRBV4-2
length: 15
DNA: TGTGCCAGCAGCCAAGAAGCGGGAGGGCCAGATACGCAGTATTTT
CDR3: CASSQEAGGPDTQYF

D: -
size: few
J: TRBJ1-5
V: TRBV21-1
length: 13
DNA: TGTGCCAGCAGCCGAAGGCGGGACAGGGGTCTACATTTT
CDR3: CASSRRRDRGLHF

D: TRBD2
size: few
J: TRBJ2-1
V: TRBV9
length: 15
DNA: TGTGCCAGCAGCGTAGACCGTAGCGGGATAGGTGAGCAGTTCTTC
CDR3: CASSVDRSGIGEQFF

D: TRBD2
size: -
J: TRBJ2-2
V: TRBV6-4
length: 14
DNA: TGTGCCAGCAGAAGCCTCTCTAGCGGCGGGGAGCTGTTTTTT
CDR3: CASRSLSSGGELFF

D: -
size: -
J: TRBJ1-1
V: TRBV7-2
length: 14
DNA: TGTGCCAGCAGCTTACAGTCCAGAGGCACTGAAGCTTTCTTT
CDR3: CASSLQSRGTEAFF

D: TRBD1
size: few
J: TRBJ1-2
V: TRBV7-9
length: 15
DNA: TGTGCCAGCAGCTTACTAGCAGGGGGCGGATATGGCTACACCTTC
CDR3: CASSLLAGGGYGYTF

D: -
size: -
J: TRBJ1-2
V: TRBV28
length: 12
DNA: TGTGCCAGCAGTTTAATGAGCTATGGCTACACCTTC
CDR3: CASSLMSYGYTF

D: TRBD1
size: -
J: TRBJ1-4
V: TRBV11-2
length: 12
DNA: TGTGCCAGCAGTAGACAGGGCGAAAAACTGTTTTTT
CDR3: CASSRQGEKLFF

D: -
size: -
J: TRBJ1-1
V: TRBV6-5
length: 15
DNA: TGTGCCAGCAGGCGAAGAACGTGGAGTCACACTGAAGCTTTCTTT
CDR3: CASRRRTWSHTEAFF

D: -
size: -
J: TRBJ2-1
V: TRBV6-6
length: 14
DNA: TGTGCCAGCAGTTACGGGTCGGGAGCGGATGAGCAGTTCTTC
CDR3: CASSYGSGADEQFF

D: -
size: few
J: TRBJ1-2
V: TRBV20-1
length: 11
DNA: TGCAGTGCTCGGAGTAACTATGGCTACACCTTC
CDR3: CSARSNYGYTF

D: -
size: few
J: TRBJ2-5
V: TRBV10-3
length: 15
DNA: TGTGCCATCAGTCCCTTCAAGACAGTATATGAGACCCAGTACTTC
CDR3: CAISPFKTVYETQYF

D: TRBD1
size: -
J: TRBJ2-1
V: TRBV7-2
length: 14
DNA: TGTGCCAGCAGCTTAGTCGCCAGGGGGTATGAGCAGTTCTTC
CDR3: CASSLVARGYEQFF

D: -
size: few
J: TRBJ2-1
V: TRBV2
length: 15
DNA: TGTGCCAGCAGTGGAGGCAGGGAAAGGATGAATGAGCAGTTCTTC
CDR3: CASSGGRERMNEQFF

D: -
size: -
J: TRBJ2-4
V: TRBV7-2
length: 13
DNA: TGTGCCAGCAGCCCAGTTCGAGGGTACATTCAGTACTTC
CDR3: CASSPVRGYIQYF

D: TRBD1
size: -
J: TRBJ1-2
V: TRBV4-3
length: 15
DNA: TGCGCCAGCAGCCAAGACAGGGGGTTCGACTATGGCTACACCTTC
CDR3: CASSQDRGFDYGYTF

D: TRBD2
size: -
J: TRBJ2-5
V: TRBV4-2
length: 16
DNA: TGTGCCAGCAGCCAAGATAGAGCGGGAGCAGGGGAGACCCAGTACTTC
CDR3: CASSQDRAGAGETQYF

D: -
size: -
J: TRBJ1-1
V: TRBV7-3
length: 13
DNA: TGTGCCAGCAGCTTATCCAGGGACACTGAAGCTTTCTTT
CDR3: CASSLSRDTEAFF

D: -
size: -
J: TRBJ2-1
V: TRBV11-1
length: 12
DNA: TGTGCCAGCAGCCTGACTAGTTTTGAGCAGTTCTTC
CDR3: CASSLTSFEQFF

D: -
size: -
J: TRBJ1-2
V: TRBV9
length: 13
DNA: TGTGCCAGCAGCGTTCGACCAGGCTTCGGCTACACCTTC
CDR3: CASSVRPGFGYTF

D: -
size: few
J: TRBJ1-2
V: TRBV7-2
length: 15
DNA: TGTGCCAGCAGCTCGACGACAGAACCCTCGACGGCTTACACCTTC
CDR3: CASSSTTEPSTAYTF

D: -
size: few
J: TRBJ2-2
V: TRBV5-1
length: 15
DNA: TGCGCCAGCAGCGCGACGGGAGAGCGCACCGGGGAGCTGTTTTTT
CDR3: CASSATGERTGELFF

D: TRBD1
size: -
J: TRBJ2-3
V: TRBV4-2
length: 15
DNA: TGTGCCAGCAGCCGCCAGGGACAGGGGATAGATACGCAGTATTTT
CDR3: CASSRQGQGIDTQYF

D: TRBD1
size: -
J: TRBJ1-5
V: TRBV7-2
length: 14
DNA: TGTGCCAGCAGTGGAGGACAGGGCAATCAGCCCCAGCATTTT
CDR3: CASSGGQGNQPQHF

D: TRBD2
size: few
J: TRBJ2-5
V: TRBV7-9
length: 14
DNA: TGTGCCAGCAGCTTAGAGACTAGCGTAGAGACCCAGTACTTC
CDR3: CASSLETSVETQYF

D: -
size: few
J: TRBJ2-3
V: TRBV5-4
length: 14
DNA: TGTGCCAGCAGCTCGCCTACTGTTCCAGATACGCAGTATTTT
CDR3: CASSSPTVPDTQYF

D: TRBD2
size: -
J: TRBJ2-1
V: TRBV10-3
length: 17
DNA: TGTGCCATCAGTGCCGGGACTAGCGGGTTCTCCTACAATGAGCAGTTCTTC
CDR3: CAISAGTSGFSYNEQFF

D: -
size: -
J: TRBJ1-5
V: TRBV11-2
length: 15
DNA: TGTGCCAGCAGCTTATCACAGGATAGCAATCAGCCCCAGCATTTT
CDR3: CASSLSQDSNQPQHF

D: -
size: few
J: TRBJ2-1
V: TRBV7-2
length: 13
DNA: TGTGCCAGCAGCACACTAAGAACGAGTGAGCAGTTCTTC
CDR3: CASSTLRTSEQFF